These 21 T cell receptor beta chains originate from one sample sequenced in a study of response to subunit inactivated influenza vaccine. TCRdb re-called the RT-PCR reads with MiXCR, one entry per CDR3 protein. Here the sample spans 500,000 to 600,000 distinct CDR3 sequences, approximately 16% being singletons. Sequenced material: CD4+ T cells sorted from PBMCs, taken around 2 years after vaccination. These receptor sequences come from a man in his fifties or sixties who received an inactivated influenza vaccine.

The sample holds many counts of this clonotype. The chain uses TRBV5-1 and TRBJ2-7; the D gene is possibly TRBD1 (5 bases). The CDR3 sequence is 13 residues long. The V end lost 0 bases, the J end lost 3 bases, and 7 bases lay between the germline ends. CDR1 and CDR2 from the germline V gene are SGHRS and YFSETQ. As DNA, the CDR3 is TGCGCCAGCAGCTTGGAGGACAACTACGAGCAGTACTTC. This encodes CASSLEDNYEQYF.

This clonotype came up many times. The chain couples TRBV7-2 to TRBJ2-3; 10 bases map to TRBD2. Germline-derived CDR1 and CDR2 are SGHTA and FQGNSA. The CDR3 is 15 amino acids. Trimming took 2 bases from V and 6 from J; bases not matched to a gene: 5. The CDR3 loop is CASSLSGRARDTQYF. The CDR3 coding sequence is TGTGCCAGCAGCTTAAGCGGGAGGGCCAGGGATACGCAGTATTTT.

This clonotype was counted only a few times. This chain joins TRBV5-1 and TRBJ2-6; 9 bases line up with TRBD1. Germline values: CDR1 SGHRS, CDR2 YFSETQ. The CDR3 totals 16 residues. V lost 3 bases and J lost 3; bases outside the gene matches: 4. The CDR3 DNA is TGCGCCAGCAGCTCAACAGGGGGCAATGGGGCCAACGTCCTGACTTTC. It translates to CASSSTGGNGANVLTF.

Concerning this clonotype: The junction differs from germline at one of its ends, possibly a read error. The rearrangement uses TRBV20-1 and TRBJ2-2, with 11 bases that match TRBD2. The CDR3 has 13 residues. Germline V CDR1 and CDR2: DFQATT, SNEGSKA (reference sequence). The CDR3 DNA reads TGCAGCGCTAGCGGGGGGACCACCGGGGAGCTGTTTTTT. Amino acids: CSASGGTTGELFF.

This clonotype was seen a handful of times. V and J are TRBV11-2 and TRBJ2-5; 9 bases map to TRBD1. Germline CDR1 and CDR2: SGHAT and FQNNGV. The CDR3 has 16 residues. V lost 1 base to trimming and J lost 2 bases; unmatched junction nucleotides: 5. This CDR3 is CASSLAGTGKQETQYF. The CDR3 coding sequence is TGTGCCAGCAGCTTAGCCGGGACAGGGAAACAAGAGACCCAGTACTTC.

The chain combines TRBV4-3 with TRBJ1-1; no clear D. Per the germline V gene, CDR1 is LGHNA and CDR2 is YSLEER. The CDR3 is 15 residues long. The V and J ends lost 0 bases and 5 bases respectively, with 13 bases between them. The CDR3 coding sequence is TGCGCCAGCAGCCAAGATCTGATGGTTAGAACTGAAGCTTTCTTT. Translating it yields CASSQDLMVRTEAFF.

This clonotype was detected ten times or more. This chain links TRBV12-3 or TRBV12-4 with TRBJ2-3; D may be TRBD1 or TRBD2 (6 bases each). V was clipped by 3 bases and J by 1 base, with 11 bases between them. This CDR3 region has 15 residues. This CDR3 is CASSFMGGGTDTQYF. CDR3 DNA: TGTGCCAGCAGTTTTATGGGGGGCGGCACAGATACGCAGTATTTT.

The rearrangement links TRBV7-8 to TRBJ2-3; D is possibly TRBD1 (5 bases). The CDR3 loop spans 14 amino acids. Trimming shortened V by 5 bases and J by 3 bases, and 12 bases separated the two germline ends. Germline CDR1 and CDR2: SGHVS and FQNEAQ. CDR3 loop: CASSLTRTTDTQYF. Written as DNA, the CDR3 is TGTGCCAGCAGCCTCACGAGGACAACAGATACGCAGTATTTT.

V gene TRBV4-1 combines with J gene TRBJ2-3; 10 nucleotides match TRBD2. Germline V CDR1 and CDR2: MGHRA, YSYEKL. V dropped 4 bases and J dropped 0; count of bases not matched to a gene: 4. The CDR3 totals 16 residues. The CDR3 sequence is CASSLTTSGSTDTQYF. CDR3 bases: TGCGCCAGCAGCCTCACGACTAGCGGGAGCACAGATACGCAGTATTTT.

This chain uses TRBV3-1 with TRBJ2-1, with 10 bases that match TRBD2. The germline V gene has CDR1 LGHDT and CDR2 YNNKEL (reference sequence). The CDR3 extends over 14 amino acids. Losses at the gene ends were 3 bases for V and 10 bases for J; bases not matched to a gene: 6. The CDR3 protein is CASSHAAGGGEQFF. DNA of the CDR3: TGTGCCAGCAGCCATGCAGCGGGAGGGGGGGAGCAGTTCTTC.

This clonotype was seen only a few times. The V call is TRBV5-1, the J call TRBJ1-4; D may be TRBD1 (5 bases). The germline V gene has CDR1 SGHRS and CDR2 YFSETQ. This CDR3 has 16 residues. V was trimmed by 3 bases and J by 6 bases, leaving 18 bases between them. The CDR3 DNA sequence: TGCGCCAGCAGCTCCGCCACCCGGGACCGGCATGAAAAACTGTTTTTT. Amino acid sequence: CASSSATRDRHEKLFF.

This clonotype was observed a few times. CDR3 DNA sequence: TGCGCCAGCAGCCAACCCTTGAGCAGGACAGATACGCAGTATTTT. It specifies CASSQPLSRTDTQYF. The genes are TRBV4-1 and TRBJ2-3; D is unclear. This CDR3 spans 15 amino acids. V gave up 2 bases and J gave up 3 bases, with 12 bases separating them. Germline CDR1 MGHRA, CDR2 YSYEKL.

This rearrangement joins TRBV7-8 to TRBJ2-7; D possibly corresponds to TRBD1 (6 bases). Trimming removed 5 bases from V and 5 bases from J, with 13 bases in between. The V gene's germline CDR1 is SGHVS and CDR2 FQNEAQ. This CDR3 has 13 amino acids. The CDR3 loop is CASSTDRRDEQYF. The CDR3 DNA follows: TGTGCCAGCAGCACCGACAGGCGCGACGAGCAGTACTTC.

This chain connects TRBV18 to TRBJ1-1; D might be TRBD1 (6 bases). The CDR3 contains 14 residues. The V and J ends lost 2 bases and 6 bases respectively, with 13 bases between them. Germline CDR1 is KGHSH and CDR2 is LQKENI. CDR3 loop: CASSPNRDPPEAFF. CDR3 sequence (DNA): TGTGCCAGCTCACCAAACAGGGATCCTCCTGAAGCTTTCTTT.

This clonotype appeared many times. This chain joins TRBV5-5 and TRBJ1-2; D call uncertain. The CDR3 runs to 13 residues. Germline loops: CDR1 SGHKS, CDR2 YYEKEE (reference sequence). The V end lost 0 bases, the J end lost 3 bases, and 6 bases lay between the germline ends. CDR3 loop: CASSLGPDYGYTF. In DNA, the CDR3 is TGTGCCAGCAGCTTGGGGCCAGACTATGGCTACACCTTC.

The chain has TRBV20-1 and TRBJ2-1, with TRBD2 as a possible D gene (5 bases). Trimming stripped 5 bases from V and 9 bases from J, with 23 bases between. There are 15 residues in the CDR3. CDR1 is DFQATT and CDR2 is SNEGSKA in the germline V gene (reference sequence). In DNA form, the CDR3 reads TGCAGTGCTCCACCATCACCACGCTCAGAGGGTGAGCAGTTCTTC. It is translated as CSAPPSPRSEGEQFF.

This clonotype appeared a few times. This chain connects TRBV5-1 to TRBJ1-1; D remains unclear. CDR3 length: 13 amino acids. In germline, CDR1 is SGHRS, CDR2 YFSETQ. Trimming removed 0 bases at V and 3 bases at J, with 6 bases between. The CDR3, as DNA: TGCGCCAGCAGCTTGGAGCTTTACACTGAAGCTTTCTTT. Amino acids: CASSLELYTEAFF.

V and J are TRBV4-2 and TRBJ2-3; 9 bases match TRBD1. From germline, CDR1 is LGHNA and CDR2 YNFKEQ. Losses at the gene ends were 5 bases for V and 1 base for J; bases not matched to a gene: 4. This CDR3 spans 15 amino acids. The DNA of the CDR3 is TGTGCCAGCAGCGGGGGACAGGGAGGCACAGATACGCAGTATTTT. Translating gives CASSGGQGGTDTQYF.

The J gene is TRBJ2-7, the V gene TRBV20-1; D possibly uses TRBD1 or TRBD2 (6 bases each). Germline V gene lookup returns CDR1 DFQATT and CDR2 SNEGSKA (reference sequence). CDR3 length equals 15 residues. The V and J ends lost 5 bases and 0 bases respectively, with 17 bases between them. The CDR3 DNA reads as TGCAGTGCTGGCCCAAGGGGGGCGGGCTCCTACGAGCAGTACTTC. Translation: CSAGPRGAGSYEQYF.

This clonotype came up a few times. This sequence joins TRBV9 and TRBJ1-2; no reliable D call. Germline loops: CDR1 SGDLS, CDR2 YYNGEE. Trimming pared 0 bases from V and 2 bases from J, leaving 8 bases between. The CDR3 consists of 14 residues. The CDR3 bases are TGTGCCAGCAGCGTAGATCACAGAAACTATGGCTACACCTTC. It codes for CASSVDHRNYGYTF.

CDR3 DNA sequence: TGTGCCAGCTCAGGGGGGACGGAGAACACTGAAGCTTTCTTT. Translated, it gives CASSGGTENTEAFF. J is TRBJ1-1 and V is TRBV18, with a possible D match to TRBD1 (5 bases). This CDR3 comprises 14 residues. The germline gives CDR1 KGHSH, CDR2 LQKENI. V was trimmed by 5 bases and J by 1 base, leaving 11 bases between them. Full variable domain (rest looked up from reference TRBV18 and TRBJ1-1): NAGVMQNPRHLVRRRGQEARLRCSPMKGHSHVYWYRQLPEEGLKFMVYLQKENIIDESGMPKERFSAEFPKEGPSILRIQQVVRGDSAAYFCASSGGTENTEAFFGQGTRLTVV.